Following are 24 T cell receptor beta chains from one sample sequenced in a study of blood T cell repertoires in COVID-19. The assay was immunoSEQ multiplex PCR, and TCRdb's table has in-frame clones only and misses some. The table shows about 100,000 clones, with 85% to 90% occurring only once. The sequenced sample consisted of peripheral blood. These receptors all stem from a human donor with COVID-19, enrolled during active disease. The donor label of this sample is uncertain.

The rearrangement uses TRBV3-1 (or the pseudogene TRBV3-2) and TRBJ2-3; D unclear. The germline CDR1 and CDR2 sequences are LGHDT and YNNKEL (reference sequence). This CDR3 has 15 residues. Trimming shortened V by 1 base and J by 8 bases, and 16 bases separated the two germline ends. In DNA, the CDR3 is TGTGCCAGCAGCCAAGGAGTTCCCTTGGTCGGTACGCAGTATTTT. Translated: CASSQGVPLVGTQYF.

V usage is TRBV7-3 and J usage is TRBJ1-1; the D gene is possibly TRBD1 (6 bases). Trimming took 4 bases from V and 5 from J, leaving 17 bases between them. The CDR3 length is 15 residues. CDR1 and CDR2 from the germline V gene are SGHTA and FQGTGA. CDR3 DNA sequence: TGTGCCAGCAGCTCTCACAGGGCCGCGACGACTGAAGCTTTCTTT. Its translation: CASSSHRAATTEAFF.

The V call is TRBV13, the J call TRBJ1-1; D might be TRBD1 (5 bases). This CDR3 contains 15 residues. Germline loops: CDR1 PRHDT, CDR2 FYEKMQ (reference sequence). Trimming stripped 5 bases from V and 3 bases from J, with 16 bases between. The CDR3 DNA follows: TGTGCCAGCAGCCGCTCGGGGGACGGGGACACTGAAGCTTTCTTT. This gives the protein CASSRSGDGDTEAFF.

A single count supports this clone. CDR3 sequence (DNA): TGTGCCAGCAGCTTTGGCGGGGGCTCTAACTATGGCTACACCTTC. Protein: CASSFGGGSNYGYTF. The chain employs TRBV7-2 and TRBJ1-2; TRBD1 is a possible D gene (6 bases). The CDR3 has 15 amino acids. Looked up from germline, CDR1 is SGHTA and CDR2 is FQGNSA. V was shortened by 3 bases and J by 0 bases, with 11 bases between the two germline ends. The full variable domain, with the rest looked up from reference TRBV7-2 and TRBJ1-2, is GAGVSQSPSNKVTEKGKDVELRCDPISGHTALYWYRQSLGQGLEFLIYFQGNSAPDKSGLPSDRFSAERTGGSVSTLTIQRTQQEDSAVYLCASSFGGGSNYGYTFGSGTRLTVV.

The chain joins TRBV15 to TRBJ2-6, with D perhaps TRBD2 (5 bases). Trimming shortened V by 0 bases and J by 0 bases, and 15 bases separated the two germline ends. Per germline, CDR1 LNHNV and CDR2 YYDKDF (reference sequence). The CDR3 covers 19 residues. The chain's CDR3 is CATSRDLLASDSGANVLTF. The CDR3 DNA reads as TGTGCCACCAGCAGAGATCTCCTAGCTTCGGACTCTGGGGCCAACGTCCTGACTTTC.

This clone came up once. The chain recombines TRBV10-1 with TRBJ2-4; 8 nucleotides match TRBD1. The CDR3 is made up of 17 amino acids. The germline gives CDR1 WNHNN, CDR2 SYGVQD (reference sequence). The J segment lost 3 bases and the V segment lost 3 bases, leaving 10 bases of the junction unmatched. Here the CDR3 DNA reads TGCGCCAGCAGTGATGGACAGGGCCCTAGTGACAAAAACATTCAGTACTTC. As protein: CASSDGQGPSDKNIQYF.

J is TRBJ1-4 and V is TRBV19, with 9 bases aligning to TRBD1. V lost 10 bases and J lost 5; bases outside the gene matches: 14. The CDR3 consists of 16 residues. Looked up from germline, CDR1 is LNHDA and CDR2 is SQIVND (reference sequence). The CDR3 DNA follows: TGTGCCACCCGAAGGACGCCGGGACAGGGCAATGAAAAACTGTTTTTT. As protein: CATRRTPGQGNEKLFF. The whole variable domain, remainder taken from reference TRBV19 and TRBJ1-4, is DGGITQSPKYLFRKEGQNVTLSCEQNLNHDAMYWYRQDPGQGLRLIYYSQIVNDFQKGDIAEGYSVSREKKESFPLTVTSAQKNPTAFYLCATRRTPGQGNEKLFFGSGTQLSVL.

The chain combines TRBV18 with TRBJ2-7; 9 nucleotides line up with TRBD2. From germline, CDR1 is KGHSH and CDR2 LQKENI. Losses at the gene ends were 1 base for V and 7 bases for J; bases not matched to a gene: 8. The CDR3 runs 15 residues. This CDR3 reads CASSPLTSGAGEQYF. CDR3 bases: TGTGCCAGCTCACCACTGACTAGCGGAGCAGGGGAGCAGTACTTC.

The chain combines TRBV7-2 with TRBJ2-5; no firm D call. Trimming removed 1 base from V and 1 base from J, with 7 bases in between. The CDR3 sequence is 14 residues long. CDR1 and CDR2 from the germline V gene are SGHTA and FQGNSA. This CDR3 is CASSLGLPQETQYF. CDR3 coding DNA: TGTGCCAGCAGCTTAGGCCTACCCCAAGAGACCCAGTACTTC.

The gene calls are TRBV19 and TRBJ2-3, with TRBD1 matching 9 bases. The CDR3 runs to 14 residues. CDR1 LNHDA and CDR2 SQIVND come from the germline V gene (reference sequence). V gave up 5 bases and J gave up 5 bases; unmatched junction bases: 5. CDR3 in amino acids: CASSLGQGIDTQYF. The CDR3 DNA is TGTGCCAGTAGTTTGGGACAGGGAATAGATACGCAGTATTTT.

This chain uses TRBV10-3 with TRBJ1-6; D not certain. The germline V gene encodes CDR1 ENHRY and CDR2 SYGVKD. The CDR3 is 15 amino acids. V dropped 0 bases and J dropped 6 bases, with 9 bases sitting between them. The CDR3 is CAISESGRANSPLHF. The CDR3 DNA sequence: TGTGCCATCAGTGAGTCGGGCCGAGCTAATTCACCCCTCCACTTT.

The V and J genes are TRBV7-9 and TRBJ2-1; 16 bases match TRBD2. Germline V gives CDR1 SEHNR, CDR2 FQNEAQ (reference sequence). The V and J ends lost 5 bases and 2 bases, in that order; junction bases with no gene match: 9. The CDR3 extends over 19 amino acids. In nucleotides, the CDR3 is TGTGCCAGCAGCCGGGGACTAGCGGGGGGGCCGTTCGCCTACAATGAGCAGTTCTTC. The encoded protein is CASSRGLAGGPFAYNEQFF.

The chain uses TRBV9 and TRBJ2-7, with 11 bases fitting TRBD2. Germline values: CDR1 SGDLS, CDR2 YYNGEE. Trimming removed 3 bases from V and 1 base from J; junction bases left unmatched: 6. This CDR3 has 16 residues. CDR3 DNA sequence: TGTGCCAGCAGCGCTGATACTAGCGGGAGTTCCTACGAGCAGTACTTC. This encodes CASSADTSGSSYEQYF. The full variable domain, completed using reference TRBV9 and TRBJ2-7, is DSGVTQTPKHLITATGQRVTLRCSPRSGDLSVYWYQQSLDQGLQFLIQYYNGEERAKGNILERFSAQQFPDLHSELNLSSLELGDSALYFCASSADTSGSSYEQYFGPGTRLTVT.

The gene calls are TRBV5-4 and TRBJ2-5, with D possibly being TRBD2 (7 bases). Trimming took 7 bases from V and 1 from J, leaving 14 bases between them. CDR1 and CDR2 (germline): SGHNT, YYREEE (reference sequence). The CDR3 contains 14 residues. This CDR3 reads CASSPGGLQETQYF. The CDR3 coding sequence is TGTGCCAGCTCCCCGGGGGGCCTCCAAGAGACCCAGTACTTC.

The CDR3 protein is CAIRATGEAFF. CDR3 sequence (DNA): TGTGCCATCAGGGCGACGGGTGAAGCTTTCTTT. The chain has TRBV10-3 and TRBJ1-1; no definite D call. The CDR3 consists of 11 residues. Germline lookup yields CDR1 ENHRY and CDR2 SYGVKD. Trimming took off 6 bases at V and 7 bases at J, with 9 bases between the two ends.

This rearrangement joins TRBV2 to TRBJ1-2, with D tentatively TRBD1 (6 bases). Trimming took off 8 bases at V and 4 bases at J, with 11 bases between the two ends. The germline V gene encodes CDR1 SNHLY and CDR2 FYNNEI. The CDR3 has 12 residues. The CDR3 loop is CASSTGFYGYTF. The CDR3 coding sequence is TGTGCCAGCTCGACAGGCTTCTATGGCTACACCTTC. The variable domain in full, with the rest retrieved from reference TRBV2 and TRBJ1-2, is EPEVTQTPSHQVTQMGQEVILRCVPISNHLYFYWYRQILGQKVEFLVSFYNNEISEKSEIFDDQFSVERPDGSNFTLKIRSTKLEDSAMYFCASSTGFYGYTFGSGTRLTVV.

The genes are TRBV5-1 and TRBJ1-6, with D perhaps matching TRBD1 (6 bases). The CDR3 sequence is 14 residues long. V was cut by 2 bases and J by 8 bases, with 11 bases left in between. CDR1 is SGHRS and CDR2 is YFSETQ in the germline V gene. Here the CDR3 DNA reads TGCGCCAGCAGCTTACAGGGTTTGGATTCACCCCTCCACTTT. This sequence encodes CASSLQGLDSPLHF. Looking up the rest from reference TRBV5-1 and TRBJ1-6 gives the full variable domain: KAGVTQTPRYLIKTRGQQVTLSCSPISGHRSVSWYQQTPGQGLQFLFEYFSETQRNKGNFPGRFSGRQFSNSRSEMNVSTLELGDSALYLCASSLQGLDSPLHFGNGTRLTVT.

The chain is built from TRBV18 and TRBJ2-6; 11 nucleotides agree with TRBD1. Germline V gene lookup returns CDR1 KGHSH and CDR2 LQKENI. The trim removed 0 bases at V and 2 bases at J, leaving 3 bases unmatched. This CDR3 has 18 residues. CDR3 bases: TGTGCCAGCTCACCACCGGGACAGGGGGTGGCTGGGGCCAACGTCCTGACTTTC. As protein: CASSPPGQGVAGANVLTF.

The chain has TRBV12-5 and TRBJ1-5, with 7 positions matching TRBD1. V trimming: 0 bases; J trimming: 6 bases; junction bases outside the gene matches: 11. This CDR3 has 17 amino acids. Germline CDR1 reads LGHNT; CDR2 reads FRNRAP. In DNA, the CDR3 is TGTGCTAGTGGTTTGGTACGAGACAGGGCTCGGGGTCAGCCCCAGCATTTT. Its protein product is CASGLVRDRARGQPQHF.

V is TRBV5-4 and J is TRBJ1-1; D gene uncertain. This CDR3 is built from 16 residues. CDR1 SGHNT and CDR2 YYREEE come from the germline V gene (reference sequence). Deletions cut 2 bases from V and 2 bases from J, with 16 bases between. The CDR3: CASSFKMGGENTEAFF. The DNA of the CDR3 is TGTGCCAGCAGCTTCAAAATGGGCGGGGAAAACACTGAAGCTTTCTTT.

The rearrangement links TRBV23-1 to TRBJ1-3; D not certain. TRBV23-1 is placed among ORFs of uncertain function. Trimming took 4 bases from V and 8 from J, leaving 12 bases between them. The CDR3 runs 13 residues. CDR3 DNA sequence: TGCGCCAGCAGTCGGCAAGGGCGGGACACCATATATTTT. Translated, it gives CASSRQGRDTIYF.

CDR3 nucleotides: TGTGCCTGGAGTGGCAGGGGTGGATACTACGAGCAGTACTTC. Its translation is CAWSGRGGYYEQYF. The chain links TRBV30 to TRBJ2-7; TRBD1 is a possible D gene (6 bases). The CDR3 runs 14 residues. Germline values: CDR1 GTSNPN, CDR2 SVGIG (reference sequence). V gave up 1 base and J gave up 3 bases, with 13 bases separating them.

The chain joins TRBV18 to TRBJ1-1; 8 nucleotides match TRBD1. CDR3 size: 13 residues. V was pared by 5 bases and J by 5 bases, with 4 bases of the junction left unmatched. Germline V lookup: CDR1 KGHSH, CDR2 LQKENI. CDR3 sequence (DNA): TGTGCCAGCTCAAACCGACAGGGGACTGAAGCTTTCTTT. The encoded protein is CASSNRQGTEAFF.

The genes are TRBV6-1 and TRBJ1-1; D may be TRBD1 (5 bases). Germline CDR1 and CDR2: MNHNS and SASEGT. Trimming removed 2 bases at V and 3 bases at J, with 7 bases between. This CDR3 has 13 residues. The CDR3 reads CASSETGDTEAFF. CDR3 DNA: TGTGCCAGCAGTGAAACGGGGGACACTGAAGCTTTCTTT.